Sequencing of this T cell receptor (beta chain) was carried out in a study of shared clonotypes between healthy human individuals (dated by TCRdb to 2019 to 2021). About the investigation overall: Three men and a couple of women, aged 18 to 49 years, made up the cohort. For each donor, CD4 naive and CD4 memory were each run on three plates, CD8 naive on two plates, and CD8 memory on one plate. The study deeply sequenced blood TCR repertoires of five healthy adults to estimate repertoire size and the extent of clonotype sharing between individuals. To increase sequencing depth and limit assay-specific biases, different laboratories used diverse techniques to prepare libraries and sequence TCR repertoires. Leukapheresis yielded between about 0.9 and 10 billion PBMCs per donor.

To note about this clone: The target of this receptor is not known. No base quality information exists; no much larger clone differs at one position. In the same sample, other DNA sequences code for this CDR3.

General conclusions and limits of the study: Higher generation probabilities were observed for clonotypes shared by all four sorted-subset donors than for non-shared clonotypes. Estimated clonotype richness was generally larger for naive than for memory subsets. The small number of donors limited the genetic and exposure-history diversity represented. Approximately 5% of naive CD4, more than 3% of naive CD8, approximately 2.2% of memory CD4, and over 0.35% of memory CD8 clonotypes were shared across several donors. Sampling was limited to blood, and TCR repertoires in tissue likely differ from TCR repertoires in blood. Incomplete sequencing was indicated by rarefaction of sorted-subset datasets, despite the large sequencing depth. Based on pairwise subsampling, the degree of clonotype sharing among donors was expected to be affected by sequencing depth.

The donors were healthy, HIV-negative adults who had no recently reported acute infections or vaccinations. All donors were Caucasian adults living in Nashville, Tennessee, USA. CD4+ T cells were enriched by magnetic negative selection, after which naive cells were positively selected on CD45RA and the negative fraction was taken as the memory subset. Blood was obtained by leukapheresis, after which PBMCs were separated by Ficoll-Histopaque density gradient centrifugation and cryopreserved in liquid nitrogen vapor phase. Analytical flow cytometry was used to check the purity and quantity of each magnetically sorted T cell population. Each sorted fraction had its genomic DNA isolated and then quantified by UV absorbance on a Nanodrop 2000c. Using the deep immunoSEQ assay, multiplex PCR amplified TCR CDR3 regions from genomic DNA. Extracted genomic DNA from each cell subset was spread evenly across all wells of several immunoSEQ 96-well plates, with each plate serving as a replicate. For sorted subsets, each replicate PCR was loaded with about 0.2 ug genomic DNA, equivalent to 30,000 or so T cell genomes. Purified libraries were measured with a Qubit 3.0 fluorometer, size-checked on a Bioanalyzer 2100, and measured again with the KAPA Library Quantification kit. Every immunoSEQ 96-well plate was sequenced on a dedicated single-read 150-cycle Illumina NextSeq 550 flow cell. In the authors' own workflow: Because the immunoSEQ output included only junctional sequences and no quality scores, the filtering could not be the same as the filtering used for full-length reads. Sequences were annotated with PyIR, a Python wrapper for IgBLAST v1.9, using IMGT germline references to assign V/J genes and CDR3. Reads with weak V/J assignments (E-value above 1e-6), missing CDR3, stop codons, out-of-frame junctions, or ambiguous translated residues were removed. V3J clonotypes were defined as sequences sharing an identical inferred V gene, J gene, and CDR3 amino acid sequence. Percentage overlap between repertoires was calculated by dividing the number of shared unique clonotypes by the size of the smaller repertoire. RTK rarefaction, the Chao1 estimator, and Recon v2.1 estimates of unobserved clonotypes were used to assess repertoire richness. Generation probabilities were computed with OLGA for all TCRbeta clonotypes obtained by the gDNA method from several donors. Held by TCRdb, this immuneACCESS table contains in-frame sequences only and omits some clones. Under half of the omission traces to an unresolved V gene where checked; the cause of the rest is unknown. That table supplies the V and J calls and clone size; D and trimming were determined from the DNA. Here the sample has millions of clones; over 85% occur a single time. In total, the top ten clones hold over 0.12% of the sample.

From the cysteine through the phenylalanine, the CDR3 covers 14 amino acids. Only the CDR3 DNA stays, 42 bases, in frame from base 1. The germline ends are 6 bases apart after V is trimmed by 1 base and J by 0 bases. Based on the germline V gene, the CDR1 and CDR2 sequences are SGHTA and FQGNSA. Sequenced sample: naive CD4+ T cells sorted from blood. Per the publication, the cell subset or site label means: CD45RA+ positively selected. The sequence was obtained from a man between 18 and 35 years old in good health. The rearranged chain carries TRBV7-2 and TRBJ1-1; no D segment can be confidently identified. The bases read TGTGCCAGCAGCTTAGTCCCCATGAACACTGAAGCTTTCTTT. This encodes CASSLVPMNTEAFF.